The T cell receptor beta chain under discussion was sequenced for a study of a mutant IDH1 vaccine in newly diagnosed glioma. Study-level background: Most patients had received both radiotherapy and temozolomide, the prior options being radiotherapy, temozolomide, or both. Points from the study as a whole: The study observed vaccine-induced immune responses in 90% to 95% of patients.

In regard to this clone: Its matching antigen is unknown.

The time point: baseline, week 1 (first vaccination visit). Specified treatment: pre-vaccination baseline after standard-of-care therapy. Here immunoSEQ multiplex PCR was the method, and the copy in TCRdb shows in-frame clones only, minus some. The table shows approximately 52,000 clones, with over 65% occurring only once. CDR1 and CDR2 (germline): WSHSY, SAAADI. The CDR3 has 15 residues. V gave up 5 bases and J gave up 6 bases, with 20 bases separating them. Sequenced material: PBMCs, taken from a glioma patient treated with radiotherapy, temozolomide or both. This chain links TRBV10-2 with TRBJ2-7; D gene ambiguous. The sequence derives from a woman aged 40 to 50 with glioma. The chain's CDR3 is CASSRALAVLGEQYF. In DNA, the CDR3 is TGCGCCAGCAGTCGGGCTTTGGCGGTTCTGGGCGAGCAGTACTTC.